This passage covers 3 T cell receptor beta chains from one sample sequenced in a study of long-term antiretroviral therapy in people with HIV. Version v3.0 of the immunoSEQ assay ran at survey level. Clones were read by immunoSEQ multiplex PCR, and TCRdb kept only the in-frame ones, dropping some. The sample contains under 20,000 clones, about 89% of which appear only once. Sequencing used unsorted PBMCs, obtained 0.5 years after starting antiretroviral therapy. The receptor set was obtained from a man aged 35 to 55 with HIV.

This clone was picked up a small number of times. The chain combines TRBV7-9 with TRBJ2-3; 7 nucleotides match TRBD2. This CDR3 spans 15 amino acids. The V gene's germline CDR1 is SEHNR and CDR2 FQNEAQ (reference sequence). The trim removed 4 bases at V and 2 bases at J, leaving 6 bases unmatched. The DNA of the CDR3 is TGTGCCAGCAGCTCAACCCGACTAGCCACAGATACGCAGTATTTT. Translation gives CASSSTRLATDTQYF.

The CDR3 sequence is CASSYYYEQYF. Written as DNA, the CDR3 is TGTGCCAGCAGTTATTACTACGAGCAGTACTTC. J is TRBJ2-7 and V is TRBV28; D not certain. This CDR3 spans 11 amino acids. Germline V gene sequence: CDR1 MDHEN, CDR2 SYDVKM. Trimming left V 4 bases short and J 3 bases short, with 4 bases between.

V and J are TRBV5-4 and TRBJ2-5; 10 nucleotides line up with TRBD1. Per germline, CDR1 SGHNT and CDR2 YYREEE (reference sequence). V lost 3 bases, J lost 1 base, and 0 bases stayed unmatched. The CDR3 runs 14 residues. The CDR3 nucleotides read TGTGCCAGCAGCTGGACAGGGGGCCAAGAGACCCAGTACTTC. It encodes CASSWTGGQETQYF. Full variable domain (rest looked up from reference TRBV5-4 and TRBJ2-5): ETGVTQSPTHLIKTRGQQVTLRCSSQSGHNTVSWYQQALGQGPQFIFQYYREEENGRGNFPPRFSGLQFPNYSSELNVNALELDDSALYLCASSWTGGQETQYFGPGTRLLVL.